The rows below give T cell receptor beta chains drawn from one sample of a study of blood T cell repertoires in COVID-19. The data were produced by immunoSEQ multiplex PCR, yet TCRdb's version contains in-frame clones alone and is incomplete. The sample includes over 150,000 clones, 82% of them seen just once. Sequenced: peripheral blood. These receptors were taken from an elderly woman with active or convalescent COVID-19. Each CDR3 is given with its conserved first and last residue. The D gene is left open where the match is weak. The listing skips clone size in some rows; elsewhere it reads once, few, many or a size class.

CDR3 DNA | CDR3 protein | J gene | D gene | V gene | clone size
TGTGCCAGCAGTGGTACGGGAGGGGCTACCTACGAGCAGTACTTC | CASSGTGGATYEQYF | TRBJ2-7 | TRBD2 | TRBV3-1/TRBV3-2 | -
TGTGCCAGTAGTAGGGCAGCACAGAATGAAAAACTGTTTTTT | CASSRAAQNEKLFF | TRBJ1-4 | - | TRBV19 | -
TGTGCCAGCAGCTTGGTAGCAGGGGCCAACGTCCTGACTTTC | CASSLVAGANVLTF | TRBJ2-6 | - | TRBV5-5 | -
TGTGCCATCAGTGTTACAGGCTTGGACACTGAAGCTTTCTTT | CAISVTGLDTEAFF | TRBJ1-1 | - | TRBV10-3 | -
TGTGCCAGCGAACGGGTTCTAGATACGCAGTATTTT | CASERVLDTQYF | TRBJ2-3 | - | TRBV9 | -
TGTGCCAGCAGCTCCTACCAGGGGACGGAATATGGCTACACCTTC | CASSSYQGTEYGYTF | TRBJ1-2 | - | TRBV7-2 | -
TGTGCCAGCAGCCCCGGGACAGCGAACACTGAAGCTTTCTTT | CASSPGTANTEAFF | TRBJ1-1 | TRBD1 | TRBV7-2 | few
TGTGCCAGCAGCCAGGTTAGCGGGAGAGTGGGTTGGTACGAGCAGTACTTC | CASSQVSGRVGWYEQYF | TRBJ2-7 | TRBD2 | TRBV3-1/TRBV3-2 | -
TGTGCCAGCAGCTTAACGGATTTAGCGGGAGGTTCCTACAATGAGCAGTTCTTC | CASSLTDLAGGSYNEQFF | TRBJ2-1 | TRBD2 | TRBV7-3 | -
TGTGCCAGCTCACCGAGGCGGGAGGCTGAAGCTTTCTTT | CASSPRREAEAFF | TRBJ1-1 | - | TRBV18 | -
TGTGCCAGCAGCGCAGAGACAGGGAACACTGAAGCTTTCTTT | CASSAETGNTEAFF | TRBJ1-1 | - | TRBV9 | -
TGTGCCAGCAGCGATTTACTAGCGTTCTCCTACAATGAGCAGTTCTTC | CASSDLLAFSYNEQFF | TRBJ2-1 | TRBD2 | TRBV7-3 | -
TGCGCCAGCAGTTCCGGGGTCGAAAACATTCAGTACTTC | CASSSGVENIQYF | TRBJ2-4 | - | TRBV5-1 | once
TGTGCCAGTAGTCTGCGGGCCCGAGGCGTCGACAATGAGCAGTTCTTC | CASSLRARGVDNEQFF | TRBJ2-1 | - | TRBV19 | -
TGCACCATCGGACAGGGACGGAACACTGAAGCTTTCTTT | CTIGQGRNTEAFF | TRBJ1-1 | TRBD1 | TRBV29-1 | -
TGTGCCAGCAGCTGGCCAGGGGACTATGGCTACACCTTC | CASSWPGDYGYTF | TRBJ1-2 | - | TRBV28 | -
TGTGCCAGCAGCCAATACAGGGGGGGCATTGATAATTCACCCCTCCACTTT | CASSQYRGGIDNSPLHF | TRBJ1-6 | TRBD1 | TRBV3-1/TRBV3-2 | -
TGTGCCAGCAGCCAGAGACCGGGACAGGGATCAAACACTGAAGCTTTCTTT | CASSQRPGQGSNTEAFF | TRBJ1-1 | TRBD1 | TRBV3-1/TRBV3-2 | -
TGTGCCATCGCGGGGGTTGGGGGCCACGCCAATTACTATGGCTACACCTTC | CAIAGVGGHANYYGYTF | TRBJ1-2 | - | TRBV10-3 | -
TGTGCCAGCACCTTTAGCGGGAGTAGTTCCAATGAGCAGTTCTTC | CASTFSGSSSNEQFF | TRBJ2-1 | TRBD2 | TRBV7-3 | -
TGCGCCAGCAGCTTCGGACAGGGGAACACTGAAGCTTTCTTT | CASSFGQGNTEAFF | TRBJ1-1 | TRBD1 | TRBV5-1 | -
TGCGCCAGCAGCTTCAGGGGCCTTCCCTATGGCTACACCTTC | CASSFRGLPYGYTF | TRBJ1-2 | - | TRBV5-1 | -
TGTGCCAGCAGTGTTGGTCCGGCCACAGGGGGCACCGGGGAGCTGTTTTTT | CASSVGPATGGTGELFF | TRBJ2-2 | TRBD1 | TRBV2 | -
TGTGCCAGCAGCTTAGACAGGGCTTACGAGCAGTACTTC | CASSLDRAYEQYF | TRBJ2-7 | TRBD1 | TRBV7-3 | -
TGTGCCAGCAGTTTATTCCAAGATACGCAGTATTTT | CASSLFQDTQYF | TRBJ2-3 | - | TRBV28 | once
TGTGCCAGCAGCGTATCTGGAAACACCATATATTTT | CASSVSGNTIYF | TRBJ1-3 | - | TRBV6-2/TRBV6-3 | -
TGTGCCAGCAGTTACCTCAGGGGTCAGCCCCAGCATTTT | CASSYLRGQPQHF | TRBJ1-5 | - | TRBV6-5 | -
TGTGCCAGCAGTTCTATAACAGATACGCAGTATTTT | CASSSITDTQYF | TRBJ2-3 | - | TRBV28 | -
TGCGCCAGCCTCGACCCGGACACTGCTAACTATGGCTACACCTTC | CASLDPDTANYGYTF | TRBJ1-2 | - | TRBV5-1 | -
TGTGCCAGCAACGAAGGGGTCAGGGGGCGTGGAGATACGCAGTATTTT | CASNEGVRGRGDTQYF | TRBJ2-3 | TRBD1 | TRBV2 | once
TGCGCCAGCAGATTGGAGGGAGGGGAGACCCAGTACTTC | CASRLEGGETQYF | TRBJ2-5 | TRBD2 | TRBV5-1 | -
TGTGCCAGCAGCCCAGGGGATTGGGAAGAGACCCAGTACTTC | CASSPGDWEETQYF | TRBJ2-5 | - | TRBV6-5 | -
TGTGCCAGCAGTTTAAATGGGCCGAGAGGGCGCGAGCAGTACTTC | CASSLNGPRGREQYF | TRBJ2-7 | - | TRBV27 | -
TGTGCCAGCAGCCGACAGGGGTCCCAGAGCTCCTACGAGCAGTACTTC | CASSRQGSQSSYEQYF | TRBJ2-7 | TRBD1 | TRBV6-2/TRBV6-3 | -
TGTGCCAGTAGTATACTAGCGGGAGGGCCCTCTGAGCAGTTCTTC | CASSILAGGPSEQFF | TRBJ2-1 | TRBD2 | TRBV19 | few
TGCGCCAGCAGCCCTATGGGGGGTGGGGTTGAAGCTTTCTTT | CASSPMGGGVEAFF | TRBJ1-1 | - | TRBV5-1 | once
TGCGCCAGCAGCCAAGGACCCGCCCGGGGTATACGGAATGAGCAGTTCTTC | CASSQGPARGIRNEQFF | TRBJ2-1 | - | TRBV4-1 | -
TGCAGTGCTCCCGAAAGGCGGGGCTACACCTTC | CSAPERRGYTF | TRBJ1-2 | - | TRBV20-1 | -
TGTGCCAGCAACCCTAGCGGGAGGGAGACCCAGTACTTC | CASNPSGRETQYF | TRBJ2-5 | TRBD2 | TRBV11-1 | -
TGTGCCAGCAGCTCAACGACTAGCGGATACAATGAGCAGTTCTTC | CASSSTTSGYNEQFF | TRBJ2-1 | TRBD2 | TRBV7-9 | few
TGCGCCAGCAGCTTGGACACATCCACCTACAATGAGCAGTTCTTC | CASSLDTSTYNEQFF | TRBJ2-1 | - | TRBV5-1 | -
TGTGCCAGCAGCCCCCATTCGCGGGCGAGCTCCTACAATGAGCAGTTCTTC | CASSPHSRASSYNEQFF | TRBJ2-1 | - | TRBV9 | -
TGTGCCAGCAGCTTAGAGGGACTAGTAATAGGAGATACGCAGTATTTT | CASSLEGLVIGDTQYF | TRBJ2-3 | TRBD2 | TRBV7-9 | -
TGTGCCAGCAGTTCCATCGGGTCGGCCTACGAGCAGTACTTC | CASSSIGSAYEQYF | TRBJ2-7 | - | TRBV2 | -
TGTGCCAGCAGTCGGGACAGGTGGTCCCACGAGCAGTACTTC | CASSRDRWSHEQYF | TRBJ2-7 | TRBD1 | TRBV28 | once
TGCGCCAGCAGCAATGGGCCGAGCACCGGGGAGCTGTTTTTT | CASSNGPSTGELFF | TRBJ2-2 | - | TRBV5-1 | once
TGCGCCAGCAGCTACTTCAGGGATTCCACTAATGAAAAACTGTTTTTT | CASSYFRDSTNEKLFF | TRBJ1-4 | - | TRBV4-1 | -
TGCGCCAGCAGCTTGGGATCCCGGGGCTATGGCTACACCTTC | CASSLGSRGYGYTF | TRBJ1-2 | - | TRBV5-1 | -
TGTGCCAGCAGCGGACAGCTGAACACTGAAGCTTTCTTT | CASSGQLNTEAFF | TRBJ1-1 | - | TRBV7-8 | -
TGCGCCAGCACCTTGACAGGGCAAGGAAACACCATATATTTT | CASTLTGQGNTIYF | TRBJ1-3 | TRBD1 | TRBV5-1 | -
TGTGCTAGTGGTTTACAGAGTAACTATGGCTACACCTTC | CASGLQSNYGYTF | TRBJ1-2 | - | TRBV12-5 | -
TGTGCCAGCAGACCCGGGACAGGGGTTAGCTACACCTTC | CASRPGTGVSYTF | TRBJ1-2 | TRBD1 | TRBV28 | -
TGCGCCAGCAGCCCCCCGCGAGGCTGGGAGGGGTACAATGAGCAGTTCTTC | CASSPPRGWEGYNEQFF | TRBJ2-1 | TRBD2 | TRBV4-1 | -
TGCGCCAGCAGCCAAGGACAGGGTACCTATGGCTACACCTTC | CASSQGQGTYGYTF | TRBJ1-2 | TRBD1 | TRBV4-1 | once
TGTGCCTGGAGTCTCAAGCGGGAGGGGTTCTTC | CAWSLKREGFF | TRBJ2-1 | TRBD2 | TRBV30 | few